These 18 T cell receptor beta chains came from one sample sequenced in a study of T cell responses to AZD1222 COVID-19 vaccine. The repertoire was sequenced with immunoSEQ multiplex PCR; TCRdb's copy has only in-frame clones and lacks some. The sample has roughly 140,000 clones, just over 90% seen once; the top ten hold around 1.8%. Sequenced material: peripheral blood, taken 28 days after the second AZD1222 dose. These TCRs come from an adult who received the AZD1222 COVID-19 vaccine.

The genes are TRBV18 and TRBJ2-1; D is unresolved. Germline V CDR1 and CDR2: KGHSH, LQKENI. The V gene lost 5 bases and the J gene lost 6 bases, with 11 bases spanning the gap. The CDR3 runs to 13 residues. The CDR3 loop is CASSLASSNEQFF. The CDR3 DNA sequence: TGTGCCAGCTCATTAGCAAGTAGCAATGAGCAGTTCTTC.

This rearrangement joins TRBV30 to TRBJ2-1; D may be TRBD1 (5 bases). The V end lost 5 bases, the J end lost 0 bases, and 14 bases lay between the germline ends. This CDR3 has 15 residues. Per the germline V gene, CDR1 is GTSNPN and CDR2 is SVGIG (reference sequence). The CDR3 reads CAWDSGASSYNEQFF. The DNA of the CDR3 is TGTGCCTGGGACAGTGGGGCTAGCTCCTACAATGAGCAGTTCTTC. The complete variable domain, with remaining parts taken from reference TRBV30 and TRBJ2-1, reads SQTIHQWPATLVQPVGSPLSLECTVEGTSNPNLYWYRQAAGRGLQLLFYSVGIGQISSEVPQNLSASRPQDRQFILSSKKLLLSDSGFYLCAWDSGASSYNEQFFGPGTRLTVL.

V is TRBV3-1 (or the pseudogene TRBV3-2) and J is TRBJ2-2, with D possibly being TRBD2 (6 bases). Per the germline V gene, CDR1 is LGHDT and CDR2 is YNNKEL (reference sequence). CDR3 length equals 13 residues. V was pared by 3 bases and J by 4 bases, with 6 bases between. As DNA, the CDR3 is TGTGCCAGCAGCCAGGGACTCACCGGGGAGCTGTTTTTT. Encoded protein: CASSQGLTGELFF.

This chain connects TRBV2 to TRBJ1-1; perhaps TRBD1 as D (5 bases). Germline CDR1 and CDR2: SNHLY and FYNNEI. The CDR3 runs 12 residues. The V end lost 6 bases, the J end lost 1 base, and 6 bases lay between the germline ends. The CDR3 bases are TGTGCCAGCAGGGGGCCGAACACTGAAGCTTTCTTT. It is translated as CASRGPNTEAFF.

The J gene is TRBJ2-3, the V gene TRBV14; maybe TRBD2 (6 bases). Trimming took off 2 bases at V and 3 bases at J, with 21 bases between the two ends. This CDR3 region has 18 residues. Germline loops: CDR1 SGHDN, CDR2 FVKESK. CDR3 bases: TGTGCCAGCAGCCAATTGAGAGTTTCGGAGGCGGGGACAGATACGCAGTATTTT. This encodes CASSQLRVSEAGTDTQYF.

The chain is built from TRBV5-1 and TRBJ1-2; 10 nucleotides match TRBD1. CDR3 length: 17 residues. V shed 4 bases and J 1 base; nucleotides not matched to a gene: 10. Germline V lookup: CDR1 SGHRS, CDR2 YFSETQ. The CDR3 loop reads CASSRDPGQGSNYGYTF. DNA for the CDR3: TGCGCCAGCAGCAGAGACCCGGGACAGGGGAGTAACTATGGCTACACCTTC.

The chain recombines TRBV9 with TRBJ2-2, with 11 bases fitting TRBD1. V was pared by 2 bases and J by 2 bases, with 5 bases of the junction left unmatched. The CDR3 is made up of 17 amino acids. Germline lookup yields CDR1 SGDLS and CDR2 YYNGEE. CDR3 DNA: TGTGCCAGCAGCGTCGCCGGGACAGGGGGTAACACCGGGGAGCTGTTTTTT. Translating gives CASSVAGTGGNTGELFF.

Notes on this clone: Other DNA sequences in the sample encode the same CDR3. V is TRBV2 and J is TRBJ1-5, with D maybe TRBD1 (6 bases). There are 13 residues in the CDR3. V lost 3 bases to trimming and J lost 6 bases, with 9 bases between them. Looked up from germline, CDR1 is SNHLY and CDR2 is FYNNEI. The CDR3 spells CASSEGGGQPQHF. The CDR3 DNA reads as TGTGCCAGCAGTGAGGGGGGCGGTCAGCCCCAGCATTTT.

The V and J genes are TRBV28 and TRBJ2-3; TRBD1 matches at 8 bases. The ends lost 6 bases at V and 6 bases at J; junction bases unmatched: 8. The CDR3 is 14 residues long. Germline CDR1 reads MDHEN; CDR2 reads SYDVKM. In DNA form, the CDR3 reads TGTGCCAGCAGCCCTGGACAGGGCGAGGATACGCAGTATTTT. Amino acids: CASSPGQGEDTQYF.

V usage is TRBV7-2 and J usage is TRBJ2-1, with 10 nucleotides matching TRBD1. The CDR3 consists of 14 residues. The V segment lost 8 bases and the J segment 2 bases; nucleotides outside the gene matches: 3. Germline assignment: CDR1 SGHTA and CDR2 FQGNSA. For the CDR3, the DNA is TGTGCCAGCGCCGGGACAGGGGCCTACAATGAGCAGTTCTTC. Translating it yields CASAGTGAYNEQFF.

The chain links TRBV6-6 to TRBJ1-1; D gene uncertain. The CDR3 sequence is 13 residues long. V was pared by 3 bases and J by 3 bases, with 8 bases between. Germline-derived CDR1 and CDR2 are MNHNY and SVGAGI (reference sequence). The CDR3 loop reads CASSYEGYTEAFF. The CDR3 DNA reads TGTGCCAGCAGTTATGAGGGCTACACTGAAGCTTTCTTT.

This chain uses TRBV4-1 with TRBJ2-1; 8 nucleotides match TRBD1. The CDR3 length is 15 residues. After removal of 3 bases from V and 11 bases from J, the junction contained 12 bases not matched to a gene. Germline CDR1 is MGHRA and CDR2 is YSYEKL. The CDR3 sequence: CASSQGQVLVSKQFF. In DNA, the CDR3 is TGCGCCAGCAGCCAGGGACAGGTATTGGTCAGCAAGCAGTTCTTC.

The CDR3 DNA is TGCGCCAGCAGCAAGACCGGGCCAACCAAACCCCTAGCCAAAAACATTCAGTACTTC. As protein: CASSKTGPTKPLAKNIQYF. This chain links TRBV5-1 with TRBJ2-4; the D is unclear. Looked up from germline, CDR1 is SGHRS and CDR2 is YFSETQ. V was trimmed by 4 bases and J by 0 bases, leaving 23 bases between them. The CDR3 contains 19 residues.

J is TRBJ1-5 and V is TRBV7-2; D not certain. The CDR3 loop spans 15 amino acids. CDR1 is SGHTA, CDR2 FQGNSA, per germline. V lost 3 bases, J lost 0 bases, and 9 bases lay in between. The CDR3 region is CASSFIGDSNQPQHF. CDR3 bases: TGTGCCAGCAGCTTTATAGGAGATAGCAATCAGCCCCAGCATTTT.

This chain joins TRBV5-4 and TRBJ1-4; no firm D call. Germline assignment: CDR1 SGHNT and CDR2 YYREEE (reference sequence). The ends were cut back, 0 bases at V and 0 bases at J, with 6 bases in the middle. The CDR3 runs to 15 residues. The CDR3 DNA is TGTGCCAGCAGCTTGGCGGCAGCAACTAATGAAAAACTGTTTTTT. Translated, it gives CASSLAAATNEKLFF.

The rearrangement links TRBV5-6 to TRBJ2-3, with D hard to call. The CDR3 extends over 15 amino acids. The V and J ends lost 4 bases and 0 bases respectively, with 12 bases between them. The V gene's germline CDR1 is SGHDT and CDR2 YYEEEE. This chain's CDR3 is CASSGLPSSTDTQYF. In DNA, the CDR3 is TGTGCCAGCAGCGGTCTACCCTCGAGCACAGATACGCAGTATTTT.

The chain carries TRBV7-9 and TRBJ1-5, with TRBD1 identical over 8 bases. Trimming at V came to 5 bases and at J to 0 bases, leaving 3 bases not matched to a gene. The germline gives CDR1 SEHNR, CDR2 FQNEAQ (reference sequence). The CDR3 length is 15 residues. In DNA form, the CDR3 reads TGTGCCAGCAGCCAAGGACAGGGTAGCAATCAGCCCCAGCATTTT. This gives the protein CASSQGQGSNQPQHF.

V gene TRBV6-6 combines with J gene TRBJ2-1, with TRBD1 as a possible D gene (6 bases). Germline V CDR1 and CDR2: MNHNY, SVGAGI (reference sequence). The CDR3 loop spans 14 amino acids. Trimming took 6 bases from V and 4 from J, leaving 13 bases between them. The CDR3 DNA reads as TGTGCCAGCAGGAGGGACACCTTTTACAATGAGCAGTTCTTC. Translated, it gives CASRRDTFYNEQFF.